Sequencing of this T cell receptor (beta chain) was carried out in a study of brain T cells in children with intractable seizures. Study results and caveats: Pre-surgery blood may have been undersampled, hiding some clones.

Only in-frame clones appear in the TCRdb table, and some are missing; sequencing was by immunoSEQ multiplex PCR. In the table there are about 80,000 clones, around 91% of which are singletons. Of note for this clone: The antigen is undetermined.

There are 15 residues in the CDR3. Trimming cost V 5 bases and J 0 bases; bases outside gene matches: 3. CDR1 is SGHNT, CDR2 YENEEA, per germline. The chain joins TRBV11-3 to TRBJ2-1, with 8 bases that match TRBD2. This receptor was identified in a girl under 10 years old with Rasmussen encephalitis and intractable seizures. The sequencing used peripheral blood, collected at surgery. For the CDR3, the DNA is TGTGCCAGCAGCCGTACTAGCGGCTCCTACAATGAGCAGTTCTTC. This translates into CASSRTSGSYNEQFF.